This T cell receptor beta chain came from a study of cytomegalovirus exposure and HLA in healthy donors. Study-wide results and caveats: The investigators catalogued 180 or so TCR beta chains as cytomegalovirus-associated. Highly shared variants forming one cluster were likely a sequencing artifact. HLA-A and HLA-B allele assignments for most subjects were reportedly predicted accurately using TCR beta sequences.

This CDR3 has 16 amino acids. The germline V gene has CDR1 SGHTA and CDR2 FQGTGA. V lost 5 bases to trimming and J lost 4 bases; unmatched junction nucleotides: 11. With 60 Vbeta and 13 Jbeta primers, the PCR was carried out. Study processing details: In a later analysis, some 80 million unique TCR beta chains included roughly 11 million shared by two or more donors. The protocol was immunoSEQ multiplex PCR, while the TCRdb copy is restricted to in-frame clones and leaves out a portion. V and J calls and clone size follow that table, whereas D and trimming were derived from the DNA. The sample includes approximately 160,000 clones, approximately 71% seen only once; the top ten take less than 1.5%. This clone was detected only once. Its matching antigen is unknown.

The sequence derives from a man aged 45-65 years in good health and CMV-seronegative. The sample taken for sequencing was PBMCs. The chain uses TRBV7-3 and TRBJ2-3, with 8 bases aligning to TRBD1. DNA for the CDR3: TGTGCCAGCAGCCCCGTCGGGACAGGTGGGGCAGATACGCAGTATTTT. Translated: CASSPVGTGGADTQYF.